The 24 T cell receptor beta chains below come from one sample, sequenced in a study of T cells after yellow fever vaccination. TCRdb analysed the 5' RACE reads with MiXCR anew, one entry per CDR3 protein. The sample includes tens of thousands of distinct CDR3 sequences, roughly 5.5% of them seen just once. Sequenced here: PBMCs, either bulk or a sorted T-cell subset (CD4+, CD8+, memory, or dextramer-sorted; not recorded which), sampled more than 40 days after the first yellow fever vaccination. The receptors were gathered from a man aged 18 to 35 who received the YFV17D yellow fever vaccine.

This clonotype was seen ten or more times. This rearrangement joins TRBV29-1 to TRBJ2-5; 7 nucleotides agree with TRBD2. Trimming cost V 4 bases and J 2 bases; bases outside gene matches: 1. Germline V gene sequence: CDR1 SQVTM, CDR2 ANQGSEA. CDR3 length equals 12 residues. This CDR3 reads CSVGGLQETQYF. The DNA of the CDR3 is TGCAGCGTTGGGGGACTACAAGAGACCCAGTACTTC.

This clonotype was observed many times. The chain couples TRBV20-1 to TRBJ2-1; tentative D call: TRBD1 (6 bases). Trimming removed 7 bases from V and 3 bases from J, with 19 bases in between. The CDR3 extends over 15 amino acids. Germline values: CDR1 DFQATT, CDR2 SNEGSKA (reference sequence). CDR3 DNA sequence: TGCAGTGTCACTGGGCCGGGACACTTCTACAATGAGCAGTTCTTC. Residues: CSVTGPGHFYNEQFF.

At least ten counts were recorded for this clonotype. This sequence joins TRBV20-1 and TRBJ2-6; D gene unclear. The CDR3 spans 13 residues. V was pared by 6 bases and J by 1 base, with 7 bases between. In germline, CDR1 is DFQATT, CDR2 SNEGSKA (reference sequence). The CDR3 coding sequence is TGCAGTGCCCTAAAATCTGGGGCCAACGTCCTGACTTTC. This codes for CSALKSGANVLTF.

On this clonotype itself: This may come from a read error, since a much larger clone is one base off. The genes are TRBV3-1 and TRBJ1-2; the match to TRBD1 covers 9 bases. Germline V gene data show CDR1 as LGHDT and CDR2 as YNNKEL (reference sequence). The CDR3 loop spans 13 amino acids. V lost 6 bases, J lost 7 bases, and 6 bases stayed unmatched. DNA of the CDR3: TGTGCCAGCAGACTGGGGACAGGGTCTGGCTACACCTTC. Amino acids: CASRLGTGSGYTF. Variable domain in full (rest from reference TRBV3-1 and TRBJ1-2): DTAVSQTPKYLVTQMGNDKSIKCEQNLGHDTMYWYKQDSKKFLKIMFSYNNKELIINETVPNRFSPKSPDKAHLNLHINSLELGDSAVYFCASRLGTGSGYTFGSGTRLTVV.

This clonotype was counted many times. The chain uses TRBV5-1 and TRBJ1-1; D call uncertain. This CDR3 has 14 residues. Germline-derived CDR1 and CDR2 are SGHRS and YFSETQ. The germline V and J ends were trimmed by 4 bases and 4 bases, with 14 bases remaining between them. In DNA form, the CDR3 reads TGCGCCAGCAGCCCGACCGACGTCCGCACTGAAGCTTTCTTT. Translating it yields CASSPTDVRTEAFF.

This clonotype appeared many times. The rearrangement uses TRBV18 and TRBJ2-7; TRBD1 aligns across 9 bases. Trimming took 1 base from V and 5 from J; bases not matched to a gene: 6. Germline lookup yields CDR1 KGHSH and CDR2 LQKENI. The CDR3 has 15 residues. CDR3 region: CASSPRQDRGDEQYF. DNA of the CDR3: TGTGCCAGCTCACCACGTCAGGACAGGGGCGACGAGCAGTACTTC.

Ten or more counts support this clonotype. V and J are TRBV20-1 and TRBJ2-3; 9 bases match TRBD2. V dropped 2 bases and J dropped 3; count of bases not matched to a gene: 6. The CDR3 spans 15 residues. Germline V gene sequence: CDR1 DFQATT, CDR2 SNEGSKA (reference sequence). CDR3 loop: CSARSQRGATDTQYF. The DNA for the CDR3 is TGCAGTGCTAGATCTCAGCGGGGGGCAACAGATACGCAGTATTTT.

This clonotype was observed a handful of times. The J gene is TRBJ2-3, the V gene TRBV13; D gene uncertain. In germline, CDR1 is PRHDT, CDR2 FYEKMQ (reference sequence). This CDR3 region has 14 residues. The V end lost 0 bases, the J end lost 2 bases, and 6 bases lay between the germline ends. The CDR3 DNA follows: TGTGCCAGCAGCTTAGGCGGCCACACAGATACGCAGTATTTT. Protein: CASSLGGHTDTQYF.

This clonotype occurred many times. The chain recombines TRBV7-2 with TRBJ2-5, with unresolved D. This CDR3 is built from 17 residues. Trimming took 1 base from V and 3 from J, leaving 18 bases between them. Germline CDR1 is SGHTA and CDR2 is FQGNSA. CDR3 DNA: TGTGCCAGCAGCTTAGGGGCCCGGTGGTTCCGCAAAGAGACCCAGTACTTC. Translated: CASSLGARWFRKETQYF.

CDR3 sequence: CASSPPVRTDTQYF. The CDR3 DNA sequence: TGTGCCAGCTCACCACCGGTCCGCACAGATACGCAGTATTTT. The chain recombines TRBV18 with TRBJ2-3; D unresolved. Trimming took off 0 bases at V and 1 base at J, with 5 bases between the two ends. CDR1 and CDR2 (germline): KGHSH, LQKENI. The CDR3 contains 14 residues.

This clonotype was seen many times. One end of the junction does not line up with germline, which may come from a read error. The chain joins TRBV25-1 to TRBJ1-1; the match to TRBD1 covers 7 bases. The CDR3 has 13 residues. Looked up from germline, CDR1 is MGHDK and CDR2 is SYGVNS. The CDR3 DNA is TGTGCCAGCAGTGACCCCGGGACAGACCGGCGATGTTTT. Encoded protein: CASSDPGTDRRCF.

This clonotype occurred many times. CDR3 sequence (DNA): TGTGCCAGCAGTCCCCCGGGGTTACAAGAGACCCAGTACTTC. Translating gives CASSPPGLQETQYF. This chain connects TRBV12-3 or TRBV12-4 to TRBJ2-5; D may be TRBD2 (5 bases). CDR3 size: 14 residues. The V end was cut by 5 bases, the J end by 2 bases, with 12 bases between.

This clonotype was counted ten times or more. The chain uses TRBV7-3 and TRBJ2-2, with D hard to call. The CDR3 consists of 13 residues. The germline CDR1 and CDR2 sequences are SGHTA and FQGTGA. V lost 5 bases and J 4 bases, leaving 8 bases between the germline ends. CDR3 region: CASSPTFTGELFF. CDR3 nucleotide sequence: TGTGCCAGCAGCCCCACTTTCACCGGGGAGCTGTTTTTT.

This clonotype was detected many times. The chain joins TRBV5-1 to TRBJ2-5; D call uncertain. The length of the CDR3 is 13 residues. Per germline, CDR1 SGHRS and CDR2 YFSETQ. V lost 0 bases and J lost 2, with 5 bases in between. The DNA for the CDR3 is TGCGCCAGCAGCTTGGAGAGGCAAGAGACCCAGTACTTC. It yields the protein CASSLERQETQYF.

The table lists this clonotype with many counts. The rearrangement joins TRBV12-3 or TRBV12-4 to TRBJ1-1; D gene uncertain. Trimming removed 1 base at V and 1 base at J, with 7 bases between. The CDR3 length is 14 residues. The CDR3 DNA reads TGTGCCAGCAGTTTAGGCAGAGGGAACACTGAAGCTTTCTTT. It specifies CASSLGRGNTEAFF.

This clonotype has ten or more counts. J is TRBJ2-7 and V is TRBV30; TRBD1 or TRBD2 may be the D gene (5 bases each). V was shortened by 4 bases and J by 6 bases, with 19 bases between the two germline ends. Germline V CDR1 and CDR2: GTSNPN, SVGIG (reference sequence). The CDR3 runs 14 residues. CDR3 nucleotide sequence: TGTGCCTGGATCTACGGTGGGGGAACGGGCGAGCAGTACTTC. Protein product: CAWIYGGGTGEQYF.

The sample holds many counts of this clonotype. This chain uses TRBV7-2 with TRBJ2-7, with no clear D. V dropped 4 bases and J dropped 3 bases, with 13 bases sitting between them. This CDR3 is 14 amino acids long. CDR1 and CDR2 from the germline V gene are SGHTA and FQGNSA. The CDR3 sequence: CASSSRTLDYEQYF. DNA for the CDR3: TGTGCCAGCAGCTCACGGACCCTAGACTACGAGCAGTACTTC.

This clonotype was recorded at least ten times. This chain links TRBV6-5 with TRBJ1-3, with D uncertain. Trimming stripped 6 bases from V and 0 bases from J, with 6 bases between. The CDR3 totals 13 residues. Germline V CDR1 and CDR2: MNHEY, SVGAGI. The CDR3 loop reads CASRTPSGNTIYF. The CDR3 nucleotides read TGTGCCAGCAGGACACCCTCTGGAAACACCATATATTTT.

Ten or more counts support this clonotype. This chain links TRBV20-1 with TRBJ2-7; TRBD1 matches at 10 bases. This CDR3 region has 13 residues. Per germline, CDR1 DFQATT and CDR2 SNEGSKA (reference sequence). Germline trimming cut 6 bases from V and 7 bases from J; bases unmatched to any gene: 9. As DNA, the CDR3 is TGCAGTGCACCGGGACAGGGGTTTCGGGAGCAGTACTTC. It specifies CSAPGQGFREQYF.

This clonotype was seen repeatedly, ten times or more. The chain recombines TRBV12-3 or TRBV12-4 with TRBJ1-1; 7 bases agree with TRBD1. The CDR3 loop spans 13 amino acids. V was pared by 6 bases and J by 8 bases, with 9 bases of the junction left unmatched. Here the CDR3 reads CASSLDRTTEAFF. The CDR3 DNA reads TGTGCCAGCAGCCTGGACAGGACGACCGAAGCTTTCTTT.

This clonotype was seen repeatedly, ten times or more. CDR3 loop: CASSPQGNSGYTF. The CDR3 region has the DNA TGTGCCAGCAGCCCTCAGGGGAATTCTGGCTACACCTTC. This chain connects TRBV7-2 to TRBJ1-2, with a possible D match to TRBD1 (6 bases). The germline V and J ends were trimmed by 5 bases and 7 bases, with 14 bases remaining between them. This CDR3 spans 13 amino acids. The germline CDR1 and CDR2 sequences are SGHTA and FQGNSA.

There are many counts of this clonotype. The chain recombines TRBV20-1 with TRBJ1-2, with TRBD1 identical over 7 bases. Germline lookup yields CDR1 DFQATT and CDR2 SNEGSKA (reference sequence). V trimming: 5 bases; J trimming: 4 bases; junction bases outside the gene matches: 7. The CDR3 has 13 amino acids. CDR3 in DNA: TGCAGTGCTCGACGCGACAGGGTCTATGGCTACACCTTC. The encoded protein is CSARRDRVYGYTF.

A few counts support this clonotype. The chain has TRBV30 and TRBJ2-5; 7 bases fit TRBD1. Germline values: CDR1 GTSNPN, CDR2 SVGIG (reference sequence). Trimming at V came to 3 bases and at J to 5 bases, leaving 3 bases not matched to a gene. This CDR3 region has 12 residues. DNA of the CDR3: TGTGCCTGGAGCGAACAGGGGGAGACCCAGTACTTC. Protein sequence: CAWSEQGETQYF. The full variable domain, its missing parts supplied by reference TRBV30 and TRBJ2-5, is SQTIHQWPATLVQPVGSPLSLECTVEGTSNPNLYWYRQAAGRGLQLLFYSVGIGQISSEVPQNLSASRPQDRQFILSSKKLLLSDSGFYLCAWSEQGETQYFGPGTRLLVL.

The count of this clonotype is one. A much larger clone lies a single base off, so this may be a read error. The chain has TRBV6-1 and TRBJ2-2; the match to TRBD2 covers 8 bases. Germline loops: CDR1 MNHNS, CDR2 SASEGT. The CDR3 has 15 residues. Here the CDR3 reads CTTHGSGENTGELFF. As DNA, the CDR3 is TGTACCACCCACGGTAGCGGGGAGAACACCGGGGAGCTGTTTTTT.